This record concerns one T cell receptor beta chain sequence. This CDR3 is built from 15 residues. Germline CDR1 MDHEN, CDR2 SYDVKM. The trim removed 0 bases at V and 8 bases at J, leaving 4 bases unmatched. This entry comes from a study of blood T cell repertoires in COVID-19. Profiling relied on immunoSEQ multiplex PCR, and the TCRdb table lists in-frame clones only, not all of them. The repertoire holds 150,000 to 200,000 clones, with 65% to 85% as singletons. The sample comprised PBMCs or T cells enriched from blood (not recorded which). The clonotype comes from a woman in her forties or fifties in a cohort exposed to, infected with or recovered from COVID-19 (not recorded which). The rearrangement links TRBV28 to TRBJ1-4, with 9 positions matching TRBD1. Here the CDR3 DNA reads TGTGCCAGCAGTTTATGGGGACAGGGACTCGAAAAACTGTTTTTT. Translating gives CASSLWGQGLEKLFF.